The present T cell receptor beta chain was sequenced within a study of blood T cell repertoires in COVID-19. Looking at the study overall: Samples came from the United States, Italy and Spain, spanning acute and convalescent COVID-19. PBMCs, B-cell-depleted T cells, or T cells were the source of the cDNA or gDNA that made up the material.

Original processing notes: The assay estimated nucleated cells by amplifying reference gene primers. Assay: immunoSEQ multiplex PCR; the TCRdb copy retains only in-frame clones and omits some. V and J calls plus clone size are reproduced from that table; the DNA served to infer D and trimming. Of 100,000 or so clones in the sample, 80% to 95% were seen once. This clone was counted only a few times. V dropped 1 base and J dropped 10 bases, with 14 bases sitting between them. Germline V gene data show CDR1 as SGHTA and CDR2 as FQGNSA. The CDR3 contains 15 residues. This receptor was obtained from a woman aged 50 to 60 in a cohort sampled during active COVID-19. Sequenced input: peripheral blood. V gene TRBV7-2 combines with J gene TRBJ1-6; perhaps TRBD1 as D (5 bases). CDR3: CASSLEGGARSPLHF. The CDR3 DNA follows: TGTGCCAGCAGCTTAGAGGGAGGGGCACGATCACCCCTCCACTTT.